The rows below give T cell receptor beta chains drawn from one sample of a study of cytomegalovirus exposure and HLA in healthy donors. Here immunoSEQ multiplex PCR was the method, and the copy in TCRdb shows in-frame clones only, minus some. The data show over 50,000 clones, with 65% to 80% seen just once and roughly 36% held by the top ten. Sequenced material: PBMCs. Receptor source: a man aged 35 to 55 in good health and CMV-seropositive. Each CDR3 is given with its conserved first and last residue. The order of the fields is V gene, clone size, J gene, D gene, CDR3 protein, CDR3 DNA. A D gene is named only where the DNA matches it firmly. Some rows have no size entry. The others give once, few or many, or a class for an expanded clone.

TRBV6-5	.	TRBJ2-7	TRBD1	CASSYRTGSYEQYF	TGTGCCAGCAGTTACCGGACAGGGTCCTACGAGCAGTACTTC
TRBV4-3	.	TRBJ2-5	.	CASSPSTSTGLKGETQYF	TGCGCCAGCAGCCCATCCACTTCGACAGGTCTGAAGGGAGAGACCCAGTACTTC
TRBV7-8	.	TRBJ1-2	.	CASSPNLAANYGYTF	TGTGCCAGCAGCCCGAATCTAGCTGCTAACTATGGCTACACCTTC
TRBV6-1	.	TRBJ1-1	.	CASRGGGRTFF	TGTGCCAGCCGCGGCGGGGGGAGAACTTTCTTT
TRBV5-1	.	TRBJ1-1	TRBD1	CASSHPDRARTEAFF	TGCGCCAGCAGCCACCCGGACAGGGCCAGGACTGAAGCTTTCTTT
TRBV7-3	.	TRBJ1-1	.	CASSDLGGLVAEAFF	TGTGCCAGCAGCGATCTCGGGGGGCTAGTCGCTGAAGCTTTCTTT
TRBV6-1	.	TRBJ1-2	TRBD1	CASSEPLDRLGYGYTF	TGTGCCAGCAGTGAACCCTTGGACAGGCTGGGGTATGGCTACACCTTC
TRBV7-2	.	TRBJ1-1	TRBD1	CASSFWTGVNTEAFF	TGTGCCAGCAGCTTCTGGACAGGGGTGAACACTGAAGCTTTCTTT
TRBV6-1	.	TRBJ1-2	TRBD1	CASRGQGPYTF	TGTGCCAGCAGGGGACAGGGGCCTTACACCTTC
TRBV7-9	.	TRBJ1-2	TRBD1	CVSSLPGTGRSYGYTF	TGTGTCAGCAGCTTACCCGGGACAGGGAGGTCATATGGCTACACCTTC
TRBV2	.	TRBJ2-7	.	CASSEQGNSYEQYF	TGTGCCAGCAGTGAGCAGGGCAACTCCTACGAGCAGTACTTC
TRBV2	.	TRBJ1-2	TRBD1	CASNSDREVYGYTF	TGTGCCAGCAATTCGGACAGGGAGGTCTATGGCTACACCTTC
TRBV27	.	TRBJ1-1	.	CASSFRGSEAFF	TGTGCCAGCAGTTTTCGGGGGAGTGAAGCTTTCTTT
TRBV19	.	TRBJ1-6	.	CASRTRGSNSPLHF	TGTGCCAGTAGAACACGGGGATCGAATTCACCCCTCCACTTT
TRBV27	few	TRBJ2-7	TRBD1	CASRLQGAQYEQYF	TGTGCCAGCAGACTACAGGGGGCCCAATACGAGCAGTACTTC
TRBV6-1	.	TRBJ2-2	.	CASSGRGQPATGELFF	TGTGCCAGCAGTGGGAGGGGACAGCCGGCCACCGGGGAGCTGTTTTTT
TRBV4-3	few	TRBJ1-2	.	CASSQYPKDGEDGYTF	TGCGCCAGCAGCCAGTATCCAAAGGACGGGGAGGATGGCTACACCTTC
TRBV6-5	.	TRBJ2-5	TRBD1	CASSRQGWETQYF	TGTGCCAGCAGCCGACAGGGGTGGGAGACCCAGTACTTC
TRBV15	.	TRBJ2-3	.	CATSRSARGVTDTQYF	TGTGCCACCAGCAGATCAGCTCGGGGTGTCACAGATACGCAGTATTTT
TRBV28	.	TRBJ1-5	.	CASSLLDQPQHF	TGTGCCAGCAGTCTCCTTGATCAGCCCCAGCATTTT
TRBV2	.	TRBJ2-5	TRBD2	CASSMSSGGAGETQYF	TGTGCCAGTTCCATGTCTAGCGGGGGGGCCGGGGAGACCCAGTACTTC
TRBV7-2	.	TRBJ1-2	.	CASSLAMGLNYGYTF	TGTGCCAGCAGCTTAGCAATGGGGCTGAACTATGGCTACACCTTC
TRBV19	.	TRBJ2-1	.	CASSSRGASRDEQFF	TGTGCCAGTAGTTCCCGGGGGGCCTCAAGGGATGAGCAGTTCTTC
TRBV6-5	.	TRBJ2-1	TRBD1	CASRTGGYEQFF	TGTGCCAGCAGAACAGGGGGCTATGAGCAGTTCTTC
TRBV2	.	TRBJ1-6	.	CASSEEGRRNSPLHF	TGTGCCAGCAGTGAGGAGGGACGCCGAAATTCACCCCTCCACTTT
TRBV6-5	.	TRBJ2-1	TRBD2	CASRGAGGRSEQFF	TGTGCCAGCAGAGGAGCGGGGGGGCGAAGTGAGCAGTTCTTC
TRBV5-4	.	TRBJ2-3	.	CASSLKGRHTDTQYF	TGTGCCAGCAGCTTAAAGGGGAGGCACACAGATACGCAGTATTTT
TRBV29-1	.	TRBJ1-2	TRBD1	CSVGGQGGGYTF	TGCAGCGTTGGGGGACAGGGTGGTGGCTACACCTTC
TRBV5-1	.	TRBJ1-4	.	CASSTQVGAREKLFF	TGCGCCAGCAGCACGCAGGTAGGGGCGCGAGAAAAACTGTTTTTT
TRBV19	.	TRBJ1-4	TRBD1	CASRPGQGNVKLFF	TGTGCCAGTAGGCCGGGACAGGGGAATGTAAAACTGTTTTTT
TRBV29-1	.	TRBJ2-5	.	CSVEDGGQYF	TGCAGCGTTGAAGACGGGGGCCAGTACTTC